This entry concerns a single T cell receptor beta chain. Germline assignment: CDR1 LNHDA and CDR2 SQIVND (reference sequence). J gave up 7 bases and V 7 bases, and 5 bases lay outside the gene matches. The CDR3 totals 13 residues. TCRdb used MiXCR to reprocess the 5' RACE reads, holding one entry per CDR3 protein. The table includes under 200,000 distinct CDR3 sequences, 9.8% detected once. These data belong to a study of CD8 T cells in ankylosing spondylitis. Sequencing used blood, either unsorted or a sorted T cell fraction (not recorded which). This TCR derives from a female donor with ankylosing spondylitis or in good health (not recorded which). This chain connects TRBV19 to TRBJ2-4; TRBD1 aligns across 9 bases. This CDR3 reads CASTPGQGNIQYF. The DNA for the CDR3 is TGTGCCAGTACTCCGGGACAGGGCAACATTCAGTACTTC.